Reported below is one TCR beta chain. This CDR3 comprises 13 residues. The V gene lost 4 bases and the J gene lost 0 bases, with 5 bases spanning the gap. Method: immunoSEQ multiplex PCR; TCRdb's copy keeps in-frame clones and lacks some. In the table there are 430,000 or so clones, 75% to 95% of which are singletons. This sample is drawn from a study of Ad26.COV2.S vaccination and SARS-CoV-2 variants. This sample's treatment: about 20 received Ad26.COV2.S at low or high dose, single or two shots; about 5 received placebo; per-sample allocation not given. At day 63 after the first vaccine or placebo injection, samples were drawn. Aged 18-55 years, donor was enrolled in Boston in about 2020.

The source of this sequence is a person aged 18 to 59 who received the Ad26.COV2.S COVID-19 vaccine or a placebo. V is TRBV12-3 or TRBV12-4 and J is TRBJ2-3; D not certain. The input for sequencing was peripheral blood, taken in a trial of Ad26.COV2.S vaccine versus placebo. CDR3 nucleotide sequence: TGTGCCAGCAGTTCCACTAGCACAGATACGCAGTATTTT. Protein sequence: CASSSTSTDTQYF.